One sample yielded the 32 T cell receptor beta chains listed below, sequenced in a study of shared T cell receptors in the human thymus. The data were produced by immunoSEQ multiplex PCR, yet TCRdb's version contains in-frame clones alone and is incomplete. The sample lists hundreds of thousands of clones, roughly 94% occurring once. Sequencing was done on a sample of thymocytes. Receptors were obtained from a human donor.

V usage is TRBV28 and J usage is TRBJ1-1, with D possibly TRBD1 on 6 matching bases. CDR1 MDHEN and CDR2 SYDVKM come from the germline V gene. V was pared by 5 bases and J by 4 bases, with 23 bases between. This CDR3 spans 17 amino acids. CDR3 amino acids: CASSALGGARESTEAFF. The CDR3 bases are TGTGCCAGCAGTGCACTAGGGGGGGCTAGGGAGAGCACTGAAGCTTTCTTT.

V is TRBV4-2 and J is TRBJ2-7; maybe TRBD2 (5 bases). CDR1 LGHNA and CDR2 YNFKEQ come from the germline V gene. V lost 0 bases, J lost 9 bases, and 9 bases lay in between. This CDR3 has 12 residues. The CDR3 DNA is TGTGCCAGCAGCCAAGAGGGGAGAGGGCAGTACTTC. It translates to CASSQEGRGQYF.

The V call is TRBV27, the J call TRBJ2-1; a weak D match, TRBD2 (5 bases). Germline V gene data show CDR1 as MNHEY and CDR2 as SMNVEV (reference sequence). CDR3 length equals 14 residues. The V end lost 0 bases, the J end lost 9 bases, and 12 bases lay between the germline ends. The CDR3 DNA follows: TGTGCCAGCAGTTTATCGAGAGGGCGTACTGAGCAGTTCTTC. Protein: CASSLSRGRTEQFF.

The chain links TRBV27 to TRBJ2-7, with 12 nucleotides matching TRBD2. After removal of 7 bases from V and 1 base from J, the junction contained 5 bases not matched to a gene. CDR3 length: 15 residues. In germline, CDR1 is MNHEY, CDR2 SMNVEV (reference sequence). As DNA, the CDR3 is TGTGCCAGCACCGCCGGACTAGCGGGATCCTACGAGCAGTACTTC. Translation: CASTAGLAGSYEQYF.

This chain's CDR3 is CASSPVRGQAGGPQHF. The DNA for the CDR3 is TGTGCCAGCTCACCAGTACGAGGACAGGCGGGTGGGCCCCAGCATTTT. The rearrangement joins TRBV18 to TRBJ1-5; 7 bases fit TRBD1. In germline, CDR1 is KGHSH, CDR2 LQKENI. The CDR3 runs 16 residues. With V trimmed by 2 bases and J by 9 bases, 13 bases remained unmatched.

The chain joins TRBV4-3 to TRBJ2-5; 9 bases map to TRBD1. V was clipped by 1 base and J by 5 bases; unmatched bases: 11. Germline V gene data show CDR1 as LGHNA and CDR2 as YSLEER. The CDR3 extends over 17 amino acids. In DNA form, the CDR3 reads TGCGCCAGCAGCCAAGGATCTCGGACAGGGGCCGAGGAGACCCAGTACTTC. It is translated as CASSQGSRTGAEETQYF.

This chain links TRBV5-6 with TRBJ1-2; possibly TRBD1 for D (5 bases). Trimming took 1 base from V and 2 from J, leaving 9 bases between them. Germline-derived CDR1 and CDR2 are SGHDT and YYEEEE. The CDR3 runs 14 residues. The CDR3 reads CASSLKTANYGYTF. CDR3 nucleotides: TGTGCCAGCAGCTTGAAGACAGCAAACTATGGCTACACCTTC.

The rearrangement links TRBV27 to TRBJ2-3; 8 nucleotides align to TRBD2. CDR1 is MNHEY, CDR2 SMNVEV, per germline (reference sequence). The CDR3 extends over 17 amino acids. V gave up 5 bases and J gave up 6 bases; unmatched junction bases: 16. CDR3: CASSQPPGERERDTQYF. Written as DNA, the CDR3 is TGTGCCAGCAGTCAACCCCCTGGGGAGCGGGAGAGGGATACGCAGTATTTT.

The CDR3: CASSLAPGQYEQYF. The CDR3 coding sequence is TGTGCCAGCAGCTTAGCCCCCGGACAGTACGAGCAGTACTTC. The chain carries TRBV11-1 and TRBJ2-7; TRBD1 is a possible D gene (6 bases). The CDR3 contains 14 residues. Germline CDR1 is SGHAT and CDR2 is FQDESV (reference sequence). V gave up 0 bases and J gave up 4 bases, with 10 bases separating them.

This chain connects TRBV18 to TRBJ1-5, with a tentative D call TRBD1 (6 bases). CDR1 and CDR2 from the germline V gene are KGHSH and LQKENI. This CDR3 comprises 14 residues. V lost 5 bases to trimming and J lost 5 bases, with 13 bases between them. The CDR3, as DNA: TGTGCCAGCTCATGCGGGACACTTGATCAGCCCCAGCATTTT. It is translated as CASSCGTLDQPQHF. Based on the CDR3 plus reference TRBV18 and TRBJ1-5, the full variable domain is NAGVMQNPRHLVRRRGQEARLRCSPMKGHSHVYWYRQLPEEGLKFMVYLQKENIIDESGMPKERFSAEFPKEGPSILRIQQVVRGDSAAYFCASSCGTLDQPQHFGDGTRLSIL.

The chain links TRBV19 to TRBJ2-3; a possible D gene is TRBD1 (5 bases). The CDR3 spans 19 residues. Looked up from germline, CDR1 is LNHDA and CDR2 is SQIVND (reference sequence). Trimming took off 9 bases at V and 3 bases at J, with 31 bases between the two ends. CDR3 sequence: CASPPPPGQMIPSTDTQYF. The CDR3 DNA reads as TGTGCCAGCCCACCTCCTCCAGGGCAGATGATCCCTAGTACAGATACGCAGTATTTT.

This clone has only one observation. The chain carries TRBV4-2 and TRBJ2-5; D possibly corresponds to TRBD2 (6 bases). The CDR3 sequence is 16 residues long. The germline CDR1 and CDR2 sequences are LGHNA and YNFKEQ. V lost 0 bases and J lost 4, with 15 bases in between. The CDR3, as DNA: TGTGCCAGCAGCCAAGATTCTCGGGGGAGAAGAGAGACCCAGTACTTC. It is translated as CASSQDSRGRRETQYF.

V is TRBV7-2 and J is TRBJ2-5; the D gene is possibly TRBD2 (6 bases). Germline V lookup: CDR1 SGHTA, CDR2 FQGNSA. The CDR3 runs to 14 residues. V was clipped by 8 bases and J by 4 bases, with 17 bases between them. CDR3 coding DNA: TGTGCCAGCGGGGGACTTCAGCCTAGAGAGACCCAGTACTTC. It specifies CASGGLQPRETQYF. Full variable domain (outside the CDR3, taken from reference TRBV7-2 and TRBJ2-5): GAGVSQSPSNKVTEKGKDVELRCDPISGHTALYWYRQSLGQGLEFLIYFQGNSAPDKSGLPSDRFSAERTGGSVSTLTIQRTQQEDSAVYLCASGGLQPRETQYFGPGTRLLVL.

V is TRBV11-3 and J is TRBJ2-1, with 8 bases fitting TRBD1. This CDR3 comprises 15 residues. CDR1 SGHNT and CDR2 YENEEA come from the germline V gene. The V segment lost 0 bases and the J segment 5 bases; nucleotides outside the gene matches: 3. The CDR3 sequence: CASSLEGQEDNEQFF. CDR3 bases: TGTGCCAGCAGCTTAGAGGGACAGGAGGACAATGAGCAGTTCTTC.

V is TRBV30 and J is TRBJ2-7; a possible D gene is TRBD1 (6 bases). This CDR3 region has 11 residues. Germline-derived CDR1 and CDR2 are GTSNPN and SVGIG (reference sequence). V was cut by 3 bases and J by 6 bases, with 9 bases left in between. The CDR3 DNA follows: TGTGCCTGGAGAGACAGGCGCGAGCAGTACTTC. Protein: CAWRDRREQYF. Using reference TRBV30 and TRBJ2-7 for the parts outside the CDR3, the full variable domain is SQTIHQWPATLVQPVGSPLSLECTVEGTSNPNLYWYRQAAGRGLQLLFYSVGIGQISSEVPQNLSASRPQDRQFILSSKKLLLSDSGFYLCAWRDRREQYFGPGTRLTVT.

V gene TRBV7-3 combines with J gene TRBJ2-1; D uncertain. The germline gives CDR1 SGHTA, CDR2 FQGTGA. The CDR3 is 12 residues long. V was clipped by 6 bases and J by 7 bases, with 10 bases between them. The CDR3 sequence is CASSLSENEQFF. Here the CDR3 DNA reads TGTGCCAGCAGTCTAAGTGAAAATGAGCAGTTCTTC.

V and J are TRBV7-3 and TRBJ2-3; 8 bases are shared with TRBD2. The CDR3 spans 18 residues. Germline V gene data show CDR1 as SGHTA and CDR2 as FQGTGA. Trimming cost V 4 bases and J 2 bases; bases outside gene matches: 14. CDR3 loop: CASSSAPGAGVHTDTQYF. The CDR3 DNA reads as TGTGCCAGCAGCTCCGCCCCTGGAGCGGGAGTTCACACAGATACGCAGTATTTT.

The table lists this clone with a count of one. V gene TRBV11-2 combines with J gene TRBJ1-5; 8 bases are shared with TRBD1. Germline CDR1 SGHAT, CDR2 FQNNGV. CDR3 length equals 15 residues. V was clipped by 5 bases and J by 5 bases; unmatched bases: 8. In nucleotides, the CDR3 is TGTGCCAGCAGCACCCGGACAGGGATCGATCAGCCCCAGCATTTT. This translates into CASSTRTGIDQPQHF.

The rearrangement uses TRBV14 and TRBJ2-7, with TRBD2 matching over 7 bases. The CDR3 is 17 residues long. After removal of 2 bases from V and 3 bases from J, the junction contained 13 bases not matched to a gene. Germline CDR1 is SGHDN and CDR2 is FVKESK. The CDR3 is CASSQNDGREWGYEQYF. The CDR3, as DNA: TGTGCCAGCAGCCAAAACGACGGGCGGGAGTGGGGCTACGAGCAGTACTTC.

The rearrangement joins TRBV15 to TRBJ2-7; 7 bases align to TRBD1. Unmatched junction bases numbered 7, after V lost 5 bases and J lost 6 bases. CDR1 is LNHNV and CDR2 is YYDKDF in the germline V gene (reference sequence). The CDR3 has 13 amino acids. The CDR3 region has the DNA TGTGCCACCAGCGGAAAGACAGGGAGCGAGCAGTACTTC. Translation gives CATSGKTGSEQYF.

The V gene is TRBV25-1, the J gene TRBJ1-1, with D tentatively TRBD1 (5 bases). The CDR3 covers 17 residues. The germline V and J ends were trimmed by 1 base and 3 bases, with 18 bases remaining between them. Germline assignment: CDR1 MGHDK and CDR2 SYGVNS. The CDR3 reads CASSEFPDRGEYTEAFF. DNA of the CDR3: TGTGCCAGCAGTGAATTCCCCGACAGAGGGGAATACACTGAAGCTTTCTTT.

This chain connects TRBV5-1 to TRBJ1-2, with 8 bases that match TRBD1. CDR1 is SGHRS, CDR2 YFSETQ, per germline. This CDR3 comprises 14 residues. With V trimmed by 6 bases and J by 7 bases, 11 bases remained unmatched. CDR3 in amino acids: CASKGYRGISGYTF. The CDR3 coding sequence is TGCGCCAGCAAGGGATACAGGGGGATCTCTGGCTACACCTTC.

The chain has TRBV11-2 and TRBJ1-1, with D perhaps TRBD1 (5 bases). Per the germline V gene, CDR1 is SGHAT and CDR2 is FQNNGV. The CDR3 length is 14 residues. The germline V and J ends were trimmed by 7 bases and 1 base, with 13 bases remaining between them. In nucleotides, the CDR3 is TGTGCCAGCACCCAGACAGCCCAGAACACTGAAGCTTTCTTT. This translates into CASTQTAQNTEAFF. Drawing the rest from reference TRBV11-2 and TRBJ1-1, the complete variable domain is EAGVAQSPRYKIIEKRQSVAFWCNPISGHATLYWYQQILGQGPKLLIQFQNNGVVDDSQLPKDRFSAERLKGVDSTLKIQPAKLEDSAVYLCASTQTAQNTEAFFGQGTRLTVV.

The table lists this clone with a few counts. The chain combines TRBV27 with TRBJ1-5, with TRBD1 matching over 10 bases. With 5 bases clipped from V and 7 bases from J, the junction kept 5 bases outside the gene matches. This CDR3 is built from 14 residues. Looked up from germline, CDR1 is MNHEY and CDR2 is SMNVEV (reference sequence). The CDR3 DNA reads TGTGCCAGCAGTCCCCGGACAGGGGGACAGCCCCAGCATTTT. This gives the protein CASSPRTGGQPQHF.

The chain employs TRBV5-6 and TRBJ2-3, with 10 bases that match TRBD1. Germline V CDR1 and CDR2: SGHDT, YYEEEE. The CDR3 runs to 15 residues. Trimming took 4 bases from V and 3 from J; bases not matched to a gene: 5. The CDR3 spells CASSPDRGATDTQYF. The CDR3 bases are TGTGCCAGCAGCCCGGACAGGGGGGCAACAGATACGCAGTATTTT. The full variable domain, its missing parts supplied by reference TRBV5-6 and TRBJ2-3, is DAGVTQSPTHLIKTRGQQVTLRCSPKSGHDTVSWYQQALGQGPQFIFQYYEEEERQRGNFPDRFSGHQFPNYSSELNVNALLLGDSALYLCASSPDRGATDTQYFGPGTRLTVL.

The rearrangement uses TRBV19 and TRBJ2-6; 10 positions match TRBD1. With V trimmed by 7 bases and J by 0 bases, 15 bases remained unmatched. Germline V CDR1 and CDR2: LNHDA, SQIVND (reference sequence). The CDR3 runs to 20 residues. Here the CDR3 reads CASTRKFRDRGLSGANVLTF. The DNA of the CDR3 is TGTGCCAGTACCAGGAAATTCCGGGACAGGGGCCTCTCTGGGGCCAACGTCCTGACTTTC.

A single count supports this clone. The chain recombines TRBV28 with TRBJ2-1; D is uncertain. V lost 5 bases to trimming and J lost 9 bases, with 8 bases between them. This CDR3 spans 11 amino acids. Germline-derived CDR1 and CDR2 are MDHEN and SYDVKM. The CDR3 sequence: CASSPQLEQFF. DNA for the CDR3: TGTGCCAGCAGTCCACAGCTTGAGCAGTTCTTC.

The chain couples TRBV6-5 to TRBJ2-3; D uncertain. The V and J ends lost 4 bases and 2 bases respectively, with 13 bases between them. The CDR3 contains 15 residues. Germline-derived CDR1 and CDR2 are MNHEY and SVGAGI. In DNA, the CDR3 is TGTGCCAGCAGTTTTAGCCTGGGGTACACAGATACGCAGTATTTT. Translated: CASSFSLGYTDTQYF.

The chain links TRBV27 to TRBJ1-5, with TRBD1 as a possible D gene (6 bases). V lost 5 bases and J 6 bases, leaving 17 bases between the germline ends. The CDR3 spans 15 residues. Per germline, CDR1 MNHEY and CDR2 SMNVEV (reference sequence). The CDR3 loop reads CASSPAAQGPQPQHF. CDR3 DNA sequence: TGTGCCAGCAGTCCCGCAGCACAGGGACCTCAGCCCCAGCATTTT.

The chain combines TRBV6-4 with TRBJ2-2; D might be TRBD1 (6 bases). V was shortened by 3 bases and J by 0 bases, with 23 bases between the two germline ends. Germline values: CDR1 MRHNA, CDR2 SNTAGT. The CDR3 sequence is 20 residues long. The CDR3 sequence is CASSERQVERGETNTGELFF. CDR3 in DNA: TGTGCCAGCAGTGAGAGACAGGTAGAAAGGGGCGAAACGAACACCGGGGAGCTGTTTTTT.

The chain combines TRBV18 with TRBJ1-1; D not certain. This CDR3 contains 16 residues. The V gene's germline CDR1 is KGHSH and CDR2 LQKENI. V was clipped by 1 base and J by 3 bases, with 15 bases between them. CDR3 DNA: TGTGCCAGCTCACCACGGGGTCAATACCTACACACTGAAGCTTTCTTT. Amino acid sequence: CASSPRGQYLHTEAFF.

This chain joins TRBV18 and TRBJ2-7, with TRBD2 matching 11 bases. CDR1 KGHSH and CDR2 LQKENI come from the germline V gene. The junction had 11 bases not matched to a gene; V was cut back by 5 bases and J by 5 bases. CDR3 length equals 16 residues. CDR3 amino acids: CASSSASGRKKDEQYF. Here the CDR3 DNA reads TGTGCCAGCTCATCCGCTAGCGGGAGGAAAAAGGACGAGCAGTACTTC.